Here is one T cell receptor beta chain with its context. Its target is not known. This specimen belongs to a study of blood T cells in healthy people across ages. The CDR3 is 14 residues long. Germline V lookup: CDR1 MNHNY, CDR2 SVGAGI (reference sequence). Trimming stripped 6 bases from V and 4 bases from J, with 10 bases between. The use of a sample-barcoded 5' primer and a J-beta primer mix characterized a second PCR of about 7 to 12 cycles. TCRdb re-called the 5' RACE reads with MiXCR, one entry per CDR3 protein. The sample holds 1.5 million to 2 million distinct CDR3 sequences, roughly two fifths seen once. Findings of the study overall: Because donor CMV status was unknown, expanded clonotype changes were possibly confounded.

This receptor was taken from a human donor in good health. The sample consisted of blood. V is TRBV6-6 and J is TRBJ2-6; tentative D call: TRBD1 (6 bases). CDR3 protein: CASRSTGGANVLTF. The CDR3 nucleotides are TGTGCCAGCAGGAGTACAGGGGGGGCCAACGTCCTGACTTTC.